This entry lists 16 T cell receptor beta chains sequenced from one sample in a study of blood T cell repertoires in COVID-19. Profiled with immunoSEQ multiplex PCR; TCRdb holds only in-frame clones, not every one. The data contain about 90,000 clones, 75% to 95% of them singletons. The sequencing sample was made of peripheral blood. These receptors came from a man aged 45-65 years with acute or convalescent COVID-19.

In nucleotides, the CDR3 is TGTGCCAGCTCACCGACAGGGAACACTGAAGCTTTCTTT. This gives the protein CASSPTGNTEAFF. The V and J genes are TRBV18 and TRBJ1-1; a weak D match, TRBD1 (6 bases). The CDR3 sequence is 13 residues long. In germline, CDR1 is KGHSH, CDR2 LQKENI. V lost 3 bases and J 1 base, leaving 6 bases between the germline ends.

The genes are TRBV5-1 and TRBJ1-4; D is uncertain. Germline V gene sequence: CDR1 SGHRS, CDR2 YFSETQ. Trimming removed 4 bases from V and 1 base from J, with 8 bases in between. The CDR3 runs 14 residues. The CDR3 sequence: CASSLGVTNEKLFF. CDR3 nucleotides: TGCGCCAGCAGCCTAGGAGTAACTAATGAAAAACTGTTTTTT.

The J gene is TRBJ2-1, the V gene TRBV7-2; D remains ambiguous. This CDR3 comprises 13 residues. The germline CDR1 and CDR2 sequences are SGHTA and FQGNSA. V gave up 2 bases and J gave up 4 bases, with 6 bases separating them. The CDR3 loop reads CASSLFAYNEQFF. The CDR3 coding sequence is TGTGCCAGCAGCTTATTTGCGTACAATGAGCAGTTCTTC.

CDR3 sequence reads: CASSPGDRDNTEAFF. The CDR3, as DNA: TGCGCCAGCAGCCCCGGGGACAGAGATAACACTGAAGCTTTCTTT. The chain links TRBV4-1 to TRBJ1-1, with 7 bases that match TRBD1. CDR1 and CDR2 from the germline V gene are MGHRA and YSYEKL. The junction had 7 bases not matched to a gene; V was cut back by 4 bases and J by 2 bases. This CDR3 region has 15 residues.

This chain links TRBV4-1 with TRBJ2-3, with 7 bases identical to TRBD2. The CDR3 runs to 17 residues. The germline V gene encodes CDR1 MGHRA and CDR2 YSYEKL. V gave up 1 base and J gave up 3 bases; unmatched junction bases: 10. The CDR3 loop is CASSQGGAGGGTDTQYF. Here the CDR3 DNA reads TGCGCCAGCAGCCAAGGTGGAGCGGGCGGGGGTACAGATACGCAGTATTTT.

J is TRBJ2-7 and V is TRBV15, with 9 bases that match TRBD2. V lost 3 bases to trimming and J lost 3 bases; unmatched junction nucleotides: 12. The CDR3 runs to 17 residues. Germline CDR1 LNHNV, CDR2 YYDKDF (reference sequence). The CDR3 loop is CATSRGPRAGGFYEQYF. Here the CDR3 DNA reads TGTGCCACCAGCAGGGGCCCCCGAGCGGGAGGATTCTACGAGCAGTACTTC.

The J gene is TRBJ1-5, the V gene TRBV2, with D perhaps TRBD1 (5 bases). Trimming cost V 2 bases and J 0 bases, with 11 bases left between them. Germline V lookup: CDR1 SNHLY, CDR2 FYNNEI. CDR3 size: 16 residues. The CDR3 loop is CASSEQGGYSNQPQHF. CDR3 in DNA: TGTGCCAGCAGTGAACAGGGAGGCTATAGCAATCAGCCCCAGCATTTT.

This chain joins TRBV6-6 and TRBJ1-5; D may be TRBD1 (5 bases). Germline V gene sequence: CDR1 MNHNY, CDR2 SVGAGI (reference sequence). Trimming took off 6 bases at V and 2 bases at J, with 11 bases between the two ends. The CDR3 runs to 14 residues. This CDR3 is CASSLPRGNQPQHF. The CDR3 DNA reads as TGTGCCAGCAGCCTCCCCAGGGGCAATCAGCCCCAGCATTTT.

CDR3 protein: CSASLAETYNEQFF. CDR3 nucleotides: TGCAGTGCAAGTCTAGCGGAGACCTACAATGAGCAGTTCTTC. This sequence joins TRBV20-1 and TRBJ2-1; 7 positions match TRBD2. Germline-derived CDR1 and CDR2 are DFQATT and SNEGSKA (reference sequence). This CDR3 has 14 residues. With 6 bases clipped from V and 2 bases from J, the junction kept 7 bases outside the gene matches.

The chain has TRBV20-1 and TRBJ1-5; D is perhaps TRBD1 (5 bases). The CDR3 consists of 14 residues. Trimming left V 3 bases short and J 0 bases short, with 9 bases between. Germline assignment: CDR1 DFQATT and CDR2 SNEGSKA (reference sequence). CDR3 in amino acids: CSASDSNSNQPQHF. Written as DNA, the CDR3 is TGCAGTGCTAGTGACAGTAATAGCAATCAGCCCCAGCATTTT.

The V and J genes are TRBV19 and TRBJ2-2, with 7 bases identical to TRBD2. The CDR3 is 16 residues long. V gave up 2 bases and J gave up 1 base; unmatched junction bases: 4. The V gene's germline CDR1 is LNHDA and CDR2 SQIVND (reference sequence). CDR3 sequence reads: CASSIYQRENTGELFF. CDR3 bases: TGTGCCAGTAGTATATACCAGCGGGAGAACACCGGGGAGCTGTTTTTT. The full variable domain, in which reference TRBV19 and TRBJ2-2 provide the parts outside the CDR3, is DGGITQSPKYLFRKEGQNVTLSCEQNLNHDAMYWYRQDPGQGLRLIYYSQIVNDFQKGDIAEGYSVSREKKESFPLTVTSAQKNPTAFYLCASSIYQRENTGELFFGEGSRLTVL.

The chain recombines TRBV14 with TRBJ2-3, with 7 bases fitting TRBD2. Germline V CDR1 and CDR2: SGHDN, FVKESK. This CDR3 region has 16 residues. Losses at the gene ends were 1 base for V and 0 bases for J; bases not matched to a gene: 4. In nucleotides, the CDR3 is TGTGCCAGCAGCCAAGGGACGGGAGGAAGCACAGATACGCAGTATTTT. It is translated as CASSQGTGGSTDTQYF.

Only a few counts were recorded for this clone. The chain combines TRBV30 with TRBJ2-5, with 11 bases matching TRBD2. CDR1 is GTSNPN and CDR2 is SVGIG in the germline V gene (reference sequence). The V segment lost 5 bases and the J segment 1 base; nucleotides outside the gene matches: 9. The CDR3 loop spans 16 amino acids. The CDR3 region is CAWARGLAGSQETQYF. CDR3 coding DNA: TGTGCCTGGGCGAGAGGACTAGCGGGCTCCCAAGAGACCCAGTACTTC. The complete variable domain, with remaining parts taken from reference TRBV30 and TRBJ2-5, reads SQTIHQWPATLVQPVGSPLSLECTVEGTSNPNLYWYRQAAGRGLQLLFYSVGIGQISSEVPQNLSASRPQDRQFILSSKKLLLSDSGFYLCAWARGLAGSQETQYFGPGTRLLVL.

The rearrangement uses TRBV6-1 and TRBJ1-2; D remains ambiguous. The CDR3 has 13 amino acids. The V gene's germline CDR1 is MNHNS and CDR2 SASEGT. Trimming removed 3 bases from V and 0 bases from J, with 5 bases in between. The CDR3 coding sequence is TGTGCCAGCAGTGACAGATCTAACTATGGCTACACCTTC. Translated, it gives CASSDRSNYGYTF.

V gene TRBV30 combines with J gene TRBJ1-6; 8 bases agree with TRBD1. CDR1 is GTSNPN, CDR2 SVGIG, per germline (reference sequence). This CDR3 comprises 13 residues. V dropped 5 bases and J dropped 12; count of bases not matched to a gene: 9. For the CDR3, the DNA is TGTGCCTGGGCCAGGGGGCCGCTCAAACCCCTCCACTTT. This sequence encodes CAWARGPLKPLHF.

The V gene is TRBV5-1, the J gene TRBJ2-1; weak D call: TRBD2 (5 bases). The germline V gene has CDR1 SGHRS and CDR2 YFSETQ. Trimming left V 1 base short and J 5 bases short, with 10 bases between. The length of the CDR3 is 14 residues. The CDR3 DNA is TGCGCCAGCAGCTTGAGAGACTATCACAATGAGCAGTTCTTC. It is translated as CASSLRDYHNEQFF.